The 22 T cell receptor beta chains in this list originate from one sample, sequenced in a study of blood T cells in healthy people across ages. A second PCR, run for roughly 7 to 11 cycles, used a sample-barcoded 5' primer plus a J-beta primer mix. MiXCR, run by TCRdb on the 5' RACE reads, gives a single entry per CDR3 protein. Seen here are around 1.5 million distinct CDR3 sequences, about 35% observed once, and the top ten hold roughly 10%. The sample was blood. The receptor set was obtained from a woman between 25 and 40 years old in good health.

The genes are TRBV12-3 or TRBV12-4 and TRBJ2-2; D gene ambiguous. The CDR3 is 11 amino acids. The V gene lost 8 bases and the J gene lost 8 bases, with 9 bases spanning the gap. The CDR3 region is CASGVDGELFF. The DNA of the CDR3 is TGTGCCAGCGGTGTGGATGGGGAGCTGTTTTTT.

In this sample, this clonotype turned up a few times. The chain joins TRBV13 to TRBJ2-2; D gene uncertain. Germline-derived CDR1 and CDR2 are PRHDT and FYEKMQ (reference sequence). Trimming pared 9 bases from V and 7 bases from J, leaving 9 bases between. The CDR3 sequence is 11 residues long. The CDR3 coding sequence is TGTGCCAGTGGCGGTGGCGGGGAGCTGTTTTTT. It encodes CASGGGGELFF. Full variable domain (rest looked up from reference TRBV13 and TRBJ2-2): AAGVIQSPRHLIKEKRETATLKCYPIPRHDTVYWYQQGPGQDPQFLISFYEKMQSDKGSIPDRFSAQQFSDYHSELNMSSLELGDSALYFCASGGGGELFFGEGSRLTVL.

This clonotype showed up just a few times. The chain employs TRBV4-1 and TRBJ2-1, with a weak D call TRBD2 (5 bases). The J call may be faulty, since TRBJ2-7 better matches the DNA end. CDR1 and CDR2 (germline): MGHRA, YSYEKL. This CDR3 is 13 amino acids long. Here the CDR3 reads CASSLYAGNEQYF. CDR3 nucleotide sequence: TGCGCCAGCAGCCTTTACGCGGGTAATGAGCAGTACTTC.

This clonotype was counted a few times. Possible read error: a much larger clone is one base away. V is TRBV29-1 and J is TRBJ2-1; TRBD1 matches at 7 bases. Germline V gives CDR1 SQVTM, CDR2 ANQGSEA. The CDR3 loop spans 14 amino acids. J gave up 4 bases and V 8 bases, and 11 bases lay outside the gene matches. The CDR3 region is CSTSGAGGYNEQFF. CDR3 sequence (DNA): TGCAGCACTTCCGGGGCAGGGGGATACAATGAGCAGTTCTTC.

This clonotype was counted only a few times. The CDR3 DNA sequence: TGTGCCACCAGCAGAGATCAGGGACCCAATTACGAGCAGTACTTC. Its translation is CATSRDQGPNYEQYF. The chain is built from TRBV15 and TRBJ2-7; the D call may be TRBD1 or TRBD2 (5 bases each). The CDR3 has 15 residues. Deletions cut 0 bases from V and 4 bases from J, with 13 bases between. From germline, CDR1 is LNHNV and CDR2 YYDKDF (reference sequence). Combining the CDR3 with reference TRBV15 and TRBJ2-7 gives the whole variable domain DAMVIQNPRYQVTQFGKPVTLSCSQTLNHNVMYWYQQKSSQAPKLLFHYYDKDFNNEADTPDNFQSRRPNTSFCFLDIRSPGLGDTAMYLCATSRDQGPNYEQYFGPGTRLTVT.

This clonotype was seen only a few times. The chain has TRBV7-6 and TRBJ2-5; TRBD1 might be the D (6 bases). The CDR3 extends over 13 amino acids. Germline V gene lookup returns CDR1 SGHVS and CDR2 FNYEAQ. Trimming pared 5 bases from V and 11 bases from J, leaving 18 bases between. The DNA of the CDR3 is TGTGCCAGCAGCCCGACAGGTCCATCTGAGCAGTACTTC. Amino acids: CASSPTGPSEQYF.

The rearrangement joins TRBV29-1 to TRBJ2-1; TRBD1 aligns across 8 bases. Looked up from germline, CDR1 is SQVTM and CDR2 is ANQGSEA. With V trimmed by 4 bases and J by 4 bases, 15 bases remained unmatched. This CDR3 is 17 amino acids long. CDR3 nucleotides: TGCAGCGTTGCCCCCAGGGGGCAGGCTAACAGTTACAATGAGCAGTTCTTC. This gives the protein CSVAPRGQANSYNEQFF.

The rearrangement links TRBV20-1 to TRBJ1-2; D call uncertain. V was pared by 5 bases and J by 4 bases, with 17 bases between. The germline V gene encodes CDR1 DFQATT and CDR2 SNEGSKA (reference sequence). CDR3 length equals 14 residues. DNA of the CDR3: TGCAGTGCTCTGGTCGGGGTTGGTGGCTATGGCTACACCTTC. Translation: CSALVGVGGYGYTF.

This chain connects TRBV20-1 to TRBJ2-7; D might be TRBD1 (6 bases). V shed 5 bases and J shed 11 bases, with 19 bases lying between them. Germline V gives CDR1 DFQATT, CDR2 SNEGSKA (reference sequence). CDR3 length: 12 amino acids. The CDR3 sequence: CSAPEAGALEYF. Here the CDR3 DNA reads TGCAGTGCTCCCGAGGCAGGGGCTCTAGAGTACTTC.

This clonotype was recorded a few times. V gene TRBV7-2 combines with J gene TRBJ2-5, with 9 bases matching TRBD2. V trimming: 7 bases; J trimming: 2 bases; junction bases outside the gene matches: 8. Germline CDR1 is SGHTA and CDR2 is FQGNSA. This CDR3 contains 15 residues. CDR3 bases: TGTGCCAGCACCGGACTAGCGAGGGGGCAAGAGACCCAGTACTTC. This gives the protein CASTGLARGQETQYF.

CDR3 residues: CASSLGLAGSGTQYF. DNA of the CDR3: TGTGCCAGCAGCCTGGGACTAGCGGGCTCAGGGACCCAGTACTTC. This chain uses TRBV3-1 with TRBJ2-5; the match to TRBD2 covers 12 bases. The CDR3 consists of 15 residues. Looked up from germline, CDR1 is LGHDT and CDR2 is YNNKEL (reference sequence). V lost 4 bases to trimming and J lost 7 bases; unmatched junction nucleotides: 7.

The chain recombines TRBV7-3 with TRBJ2-1, with TRBD2 matching over 9 bases. V lost 5 bases, J lost 8 bases, and 10 bases stayed unmatched. Looked up from germline, CDR1 is SGHTA and CDR2 is FQGTGA. The CDR3 consists of 15 residues. CDR3 in amino acids: CASSPTGGGGYEQFF. The DNA of the CDR3 is TGTGCCAGCAGCCCAACAGGCGGGGGGGGTTATGAGCAGTTCTTC.

This clonotype was detected only a few times. This chain uses TRBV6-5 with TRBJ1-2; D may be TRBD1 (6 bases). CDR1 and CDR2 (germline): MNHEY, SVGAGI. V shed 8 bases and J shed 1 base, with 14 bases lying between them. There are 14 residues in the CDR3. CDR3 amino acids: CASARKGGNYGYTF. In DNA form, the CDR3 reads TGTGCCAGCGCGCGGAAGGGGGGTAACTATGGCTACACCTTC.

Comment on this clonotype: One base away lies a much larger clone, so this may be a sequencing read error. The J gene is TRBJ2-7, the V gene TRBV4-1; D ambiguous. The length of the CDR3 is 13 residues. The V end was cut by 8 bases, the J end by 3 bases, with 14 bases between. Germline V gives CDR1 MGHRA, CDR2 YSYEKL. CDR3 in DNA: TGCGCCAGCGGCCCTCGCGAGGACTACGAGCAGTACTTC. Translation: CASGPREDYEQYF.

The sample holds a few counts of this clonotype. CDR3 sequence (DNA): TGTGCCAGCAGTTCGGGGACAGGGCCACAAGAGACCCAGTACTTC. Protein product: CASSSGTGPQETQYF. This chain joins TRBV27 and TRBJ2-5; 9 nucleotides agree with TRBD1. The J segment lost 2 bases and the V segment lost 4 bases, leaving 5 bases of the junction unmatched. Germline assignment: CDR1 MNHEY and CDR2 SMNVEV (reference sequence). The length of the CDR3 is 15 residues.

This clonotype has only a few counts. The chain employs TRBV28 and TRBJ2-4; D is possibly TRBD1 (6 bases). The J call is in doubt because the DNA end fits TRBJ2-7 better. From germline, CDR1 is MDHEN and CDR2 SYDVKM. The CDR3 totals 14 residues. Here the CDR3 reads CASSSRDTNYEQYF. CDR3 DNA sequence: TGTGCCAGCAGCTCCCGGGACACCAACTACGAGCAGTACTTC.

The J gene is TRBJ2-2, the V gene TRBV20-1; 11 positions agree with TRBD2. With 6 bases clipped from V and 1 base from J, the junction kept 7 bases outside the gene matches. Germline V gene lookup returns CDR1 DFQATT and CDR2 SNEGSKA (reference sequence). This CDR3 has 16 residues. This CDR3 reads CSARASGGWNTGELFF. The DNA of the CDR3 is TGCAGTGCCCGCGCTAGCGGGGGGTGGAACACCGGGGAGCTGTTTTTT.

This clonotype appeared a few times. The genes are TRBV21-1 and TRBJ2-7; TRBD1, the table's D call, lacks a check against the DNA. TRBV21-1 corresponds to a pseudogene. This CDR3 is 16 amino acids long. In DNA form, the CDR3 reads TGTGCCAGCAGCAAACACCTTGAGGGGAGTGGATACGAGCAGTACTTC. It translates to CASSKHLEGSGYEQYF.

The V gene is TRBV12-3 or TRBV12-4, the J gene TRBJ2-7, with D perhaps matching TRBD2 (6 bases). Trimming pared 5 bases from V and 0 bases from J, leaving 11 bases between. CDR3 length equals 14 residues. The CDR3 loop reads CASSMGLSSYEQYF. The CDR3 bases are TGTGCCAGCAGTATGGGACTGAGCTCCTACGAGCAGTACTTC.

This clonotype is a singleton in its sample. V and J are TRBV5-4 and TRBJ2-7; D unclear. The CDR3 covers 14 residues. Germline V CDR1 and CDR2: SGHNT, YYREEE (reference sequence). V lost 0 bases, J lost 3 bases, and 10 bases lay in between. The CDR3 nucleotides are TGTGCCAGCAGCTTGGAAAACCGGCTCTACGAGCAGTACTTC. This sequence encodes CASSLENRLYEQYF.

The sample holds a few counts of this clonotype. The chain links TRBV5-6 to TRBJ1-2, with D unresolved. CDR1 is SGHDT, CDR2 YYEEEE, per germline. This CDR3 is built from 14 residues. The V gene lost 10 bases and the J gene lost 0 bases, with 16 bases spanning the gap. In DNA, the CDR3 is TGTGCCCTACGACCCCGATCCTCTAACTATGGCTACACCTTC. Translating gives CALRPRSSNYGYTF.

On this clonotype: Likely a read error: the CDR3 ends without its conserved phenylalanine or tryptophan. The chain recombines TRBV20-1 with TRBJ2-7; D may match TRBD1 or TRBD2 (6 bases each). The germline V gene encodes CDR1 DFQATT and CDR2 SNEGSKA (reference sequence). V dropped 4 bases and J dropped 1 base, with 14 bases sitting between them. This CDR3 spans 14 amino acids. The CDR3 coding sequence is TGCAGTGCTATTGATGCGGGACAATCCTACGAGCAGTACTTA. Protein: CSAIDAGQSYEQYL.